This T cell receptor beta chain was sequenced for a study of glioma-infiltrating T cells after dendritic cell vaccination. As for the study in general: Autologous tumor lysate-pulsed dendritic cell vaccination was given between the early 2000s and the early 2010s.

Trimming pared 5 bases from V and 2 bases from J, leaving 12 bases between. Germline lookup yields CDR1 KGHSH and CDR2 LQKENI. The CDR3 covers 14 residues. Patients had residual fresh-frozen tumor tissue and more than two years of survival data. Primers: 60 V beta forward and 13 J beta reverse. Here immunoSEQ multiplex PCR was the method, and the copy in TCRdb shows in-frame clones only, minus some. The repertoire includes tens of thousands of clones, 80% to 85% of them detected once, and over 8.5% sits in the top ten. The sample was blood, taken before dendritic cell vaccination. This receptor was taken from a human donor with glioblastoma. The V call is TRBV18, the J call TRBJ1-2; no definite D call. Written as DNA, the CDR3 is TGTGCCAGCTCATCCTCAGGTTCGAACTATGGCTACACCTTC. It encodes CASSSSGSNYGYTF.